This T cell receptor beta chain came from a study of identical twins. Study-wide results and caveats: Monozygotic twin pairs showed more out-of-frame TCR alpha sharing than models estimated.

CDR3 length: 19 amino acids. The germline CDR1 and CDR2 sequences are LNHNV and YYDKDF (reference sequence). V trimming: 2 bases; J trimming: 2 bases; junction bases outside the gene matches: 9. Only a few counts were recorded for this clonotype. Its target is unknown. Via MiXCR, TCRdb re-called the 5' RACE reads, giving one row per CDR3 protein. The sample contains some 1,700,000 distinct CDR3 sequences, about 31% of which appear only once. The source material was cord blood. The receptor was derived from a newborn girl in good health. This chain uses TRBV15 with TRBJ2-1; 13 nucleotides match TRBD2. The CDR3 DNA is TGTGCCACCAGCAGAAACGGACTAGCGGGAGTTAGGGCCTACAATGAGCAGTTCTTC. It yields the protein CATSRNGLAGVRAYNEQFF.